The clone carrying this T cell receptor beta chain appeared many times. Germline assignment: CDR1 SNHLY and CDR2 FYNNEI. The CDR3 loop spans 15 amino acids. Trimming took 7 bases from V and 0 from J, leaving 15 bases between them. This specimen comes from a study of regulatory T cells in long-lasting Graves disease. Time point: newly diagnosed GD, antithyroid drugs for less than 3 months. PBMCs provided the RNA from which the TCR library was made. Assembly of TCR beta libraries relied on iRepertoire HTBI primers together with Arm-PCR of CDR3 regions. TCRdb passed the multiplex PCR reads through MiXCR, listing each CDR3 protein once. The table lists roughly 560,000 distinct CDR3 sequences, about 16% of them singletons, with roughly 25% in the top ten. These data also formed part of another study, on T cells in Graves' hyperthyroidism and ophthalmopathy. From that second work: With the HTBI primer set, the TCR CDR3 went through a first round of RT-PCR.

The TCR comes from a woman aged 40 to 65 with Graves disease. The source material was peripheral blood mononuclear cells (PBMCs), sampled at new diagnosis, from a patient treated with antithyroid drugs. The chain employs TRBV2 and TRBJ1-2; D gene ambiguous. Written as DNA, the CDR3 is TGTGCCAGCATCGAGAGGAGGTTAGCTAACTATGGCTACACCTTC. Translation gives CASIERRLANYGYTF.